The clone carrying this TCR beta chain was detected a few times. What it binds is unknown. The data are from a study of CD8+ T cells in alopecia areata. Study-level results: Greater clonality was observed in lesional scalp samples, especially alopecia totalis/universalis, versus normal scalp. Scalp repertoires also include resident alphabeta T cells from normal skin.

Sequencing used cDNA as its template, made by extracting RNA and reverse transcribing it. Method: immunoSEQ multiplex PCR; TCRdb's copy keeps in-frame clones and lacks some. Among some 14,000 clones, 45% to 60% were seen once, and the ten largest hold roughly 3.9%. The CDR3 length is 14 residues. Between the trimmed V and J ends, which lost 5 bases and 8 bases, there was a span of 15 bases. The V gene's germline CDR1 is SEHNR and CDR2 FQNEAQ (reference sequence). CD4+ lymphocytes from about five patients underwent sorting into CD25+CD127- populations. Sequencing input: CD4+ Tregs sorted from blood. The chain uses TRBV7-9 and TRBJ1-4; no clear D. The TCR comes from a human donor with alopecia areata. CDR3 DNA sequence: TGTGCCAGCAGCCCCACACCATTGGAGGAAAAACTGTTTTTT. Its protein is CASSPTPLEEKLFF.